This T cell receptor beta chain emerged from a study of control samples from healthy donors and cancer patients. Trimming shortened V by 5 bases and J by 4 bases, and 11 bases separated the two germline ends. In germline, CDR1 is SQVTM, CDR2 ANQGSEA. The CDR3 is 13 residues long. Libraries were prepared by immunoSEQ multiplex PCR; TCRdb keeps only in-frame clonotypes and omits some of them. The table has about 100,000 clones, over 90% seen once. The chain uses TRBV29-1 and TRBJ2-2; D gene uncertain. The receptor was isolated from a man between 18 and 29 years old in good health. Material for sequencing was blood. The CDR3 DNA sequence: TGCAGCGTTTCTGTGTCGGTCACCGGGGAGCTGTTTTTT. Translated, it gives CSVSVSVTGELFF.